This entry is about one TCR beta chain. Its specific antigen is unknown. The sample holds no much larger clone one base away, and base qualities are not on file. The record originates from a study of Ad26.COV2.S vaccination and SARS-CoV-2 variants listed by TCRdb under 2021. Study-level background: Donors in the vaccine arm were drawn from COV1001, a phase I-IIa trial of Ad26.COV2.S in healthy adults that was multicentre, randomized, double-blind and placebo-controlled. Ad26.COV2.S was given intramuscularly at 5x10^10 or 1x10^11 viral particles, as a single shot or as two shots 56 days apart. The specificity and breadth of SARS-CoV-2-reactive T cell receptors after Ad26.COV2.S vaccination were assessed by TCRbeta repertoire sequencing. A total of about 30 samples were included in the TCR-sequenced set, comprising around 19 Ad26.COV2.S vaccine recipients, 5 placebo recipients and 8 SARS-CoV-2 convalescent individuals. Participants in the trial were split at random into five groups of five each, receiving low-dose or high-dose Ad26.COV2.S once or twice, or else placebo on both occasions. Investigators did not know the trial group allocation while performing experiments and assessing outcomes. Findings and caveats that apply to the study as a whole: The authors noted that the TCR breadth and depth analyses may have underestimated total T cell responses. Non-spike TCR breadth was comparable between vaccine and placebo recipients, consistent with the vaccine containing only spike. Higher spike-specific TCR breadth was observed in Ad26.COV2.S recipients than in placebo recipients (P = 0.0014). Substantial breadth of spike-specific CD8+ and CD4+ T cell responses was reported after vaccination. Comparing responses between vaccine doses or regimens was not something the study was powered to do.

The treatment or condition label, read with the paper, signifies: about 20 received Ad26.COV2.S at low or high dose, single or two shots; 5 received placebo; per-sample allocation not given. Repertoires of vaccine and placebo recipients were sequenced from samples taken on day 63 after the first injection. Cohort 1b enrolled roughly 25 adults aged 18-55 years at a single site in Boston, USA, between 29 July and 7 August 2020. Ad26.COV2.S was a replication-incompetent adenovirus type 26 vector expressing a prefusion-stabilized SARS-CoV-2 spike protein from the original Wuhan strain. The immunoSEQ Assay was the method used to sequence TCRbeta CDR3 regions. After extraction, genomic DNA underwent amplification by bias-controlled multiplex PCR, followed by high-throughput sequencing. As for the authors' bioinformatics: To quantify the absolute abundance of every unique TCRbeta CDR3 region, sequences were collapsed and filtered. T cell fraction was estimated by normalizing TCRbeta template counts to usable DNA, which was measured by amplifying reference genes present in all nucleated cells. Repertoire TCRs were annotated as SARS-CoV-2-specific when V gene, CDR3 amino acid sequence and J gene were exactly matched to a known reactive TCR set. The reference SARS-CoV-2 TCR set came from MIRA and was filtered for enrichment in COVID-19-positive ImmuneCODE repertoires, removing public or cross-reactive TCRs. Using the MIRA antigens, annotated TCRs were further analysed by specific ORF or by position within an ORF. Breadth was defined as the number of annotated unique rearrangements divided by the total number of unique productive rearrangements, and depth was defined as the summed frequency of the annotated unique rearrangements. TCR breadth was compared between groups using two-sided Wilcoxon rank-sum tests. This is the immuneACCESS table as TCRdb keeps it, with only in-frame sequences that have V and J called. A part of the clones is gone; compared with another copy, unresolved V genes explain less than half, and the rest is unexplained. D and trimming come from the DNA, and the V and J calls and clone size come from that table. This sample holds around 250,000 clones; around 88% were observed only once. 2.9% of the sample rests with the top ten.

From a lookup of the germline V gene, CDR1 and CDR2 are MNHEY and SVGAGI. Counted from cysteine to phenylalanine, this CDR3 has 15 amino acids. CDR3 DNA is the only sequence kept; it has 45 bases, read in frame from the first base. V is pruned by 2 bases and J by 2 bases, leaving 3 bases of the junction without a gene match. The clonotype was recovered from a person aged 18-65 years who received the Ad26.COV2.S COVID-19 vaccine or a placebo. The specimen was peripheral blood, collected in a trial of Ad26.COV2.S vaccine versus placebo. This chain is built from TRBV6-5 and TRBJ1-1; 9 bases in the junction line up with TRBD1. The DNA sequence is given as TGTGCCAGCAGTTACGACAGGGGGTCAAACACTGAAGCTTTCTTT. It translates as CASSYDRGSNTEAFF.